The clone carrying this TCR beta chain turned up a few times. In TCRdb, the RT-PCR reads were re-called with MiXCR into one record per CDR3 protein. The sample shows roughly 880,000 distinct CDR3 sequences, 15% to 20% of them seen only once. This specimen belongs to a study of patients and donors after allogeneic stem cell transplantation. The germline CDR1 and CDR2 sequences are SEHNR and FQNEAQ (reference sequence). V lost 4 bases and J lost 2; bases outside the gene matches: 7. The CDR3 runs to 15 residues. The chain carries TRBV7-9 and TRBJ1-1, with TRBD1 matching 7 bases. This receptor was identified in a human donor who was either an allogeneic HSCT recipient or a stem cell or donor lymphocyte infusion donor (not recorded which). It is not recorded whose cells these are; they may come from a transplant donor. Sequences were obtained from blood, either unsorted or a sorted T cell fraction (not recorded which). In nucleotides, the CDR3 is TGTGCCAGCAGCTCAAAGACAGGGCTTAACACTGAAGCTTTCTTT. It codes for CASSSKTGLNTEAFF. The full variable domain, completed using reference TRBV7-9 and TRBJ1-1, is DTGVSQNPRHKITKRGQNVTFRCDPISEHNRLYWYRQTLGQGPEFLTYFQNEAQLEKSRLLSDRFSAERPKGSFSTLEIQRTEQGDSAMYLCASSSKTGLNTEAFFGQGTRLTVV.